The 27 T cell receptor beta chains given below trace back to one sample, sequenced in a study of post-analysis software for immune sequencing data. Prepared libraries of TCR beta cDNA carried unique molecular identifiers. TCRdb reprocessed the PCR reads via MiXCR and lists one record per CDR3 protein. In the table there are about 540,000 distinct CDR3 sequences, around 31% of which are singletons. Study-level points and caveats: A few TRBV segments (TRBV5-6, TRBV5-1 and TRBV20-1 among them) occurred more frequently in patients than in controls.

These receptors have no identified antigens. Material: blood. These receptors were obtained from a girl aged 2-17 years with multiple sclerosis.

This clonotype showed up just a few times. The chain combines TRBV3-1 with TRBJ2-3; D is ambiguous. Germline V gene data show CDR1 as LGHDT and CDR2 as YNNKEL (reference sequence). The V end lost 0 bases, the J end lost 4 bases, and 11 bases lay between the germline ends. CDR3 length equals 15 residues. For the CDR3, the DNA is TGTGCCAGCAGCCAAGAGGCCCAGAATCCAGATACGCAGTATTTT. The encoded protein is CASSQEAQNPDTQYF.

This clonotype has more than one count but fewer than ten. The genes are TRBV27 and TRBJ2-4, with D perhaps matching TRBD1 (5 bases). The V and J ends lost 4 bases and 15 bases respectively, with 16 bases between them. The CDR3 is made up of 12 amino acids. The germline gives CDR1 MNHEY, CDR2 SMNVEV (reference sequence). The CDR3 DNA sequence: TGTGCCAGCAGTTCCTGGGGCGCATATTTGTACTTC. Amino acids: CASSSWGAYLYF.

The genes are TRBV7-9 and TRBJ1-2; 10 bases align to TRBD1. With 5 bases clipped from V and 8 bases from J, the junction kept 8 bases outside the gene matches. The CDR3 is 14 residues long. Germline-derived CDR1 and CDR2 are SEHNR and FQNEAQ (reference sequence). The CDR3 protein is CASSRPGTGEGYTF. CDR3 nucleotides: TGTGCCAGCAGCCGCCCCGGGACAGGGGAAGGCTACACCTTC.

This clonotype came up a few times. The chain's CDR3 is CASSPERTHNYGYTF. CDR3 in DNA: TGTGCCAGCAGCCCAGAGAGGACACACAACTATGGCTACACCTTC. The J gene is TRBJ1-2, the V gene TRBV7-9; D possibly corresponds to TRBD1 (5 bases). Looked up from germline, CDR1 is SEHNR and CDR2 is FQNEAQ (reference sequence). Trimming cost V 5 bases and J 2 bases, with 15 bases left between them. This CDR3 is 15 amino acids long.

This clonotype was counted once. The chain carries TRBV28 and TRBJ2-5; TRBD2 aligns across 7 bases. V dropped 4 bases and J dropped 7; count of bases not matched to a gene: 18. This CDR3 contains 17 residues. Germline lookup yields CDR1 MDHEN and CDR2 SYDVKM. CDR3: CASSSPSGGSVKGTQYF. The CDR3 coding sequence is TGTGCCAGCAGTTCCCCTTCCGGGGGGTCCGTAAAGGGGACCCAGTACTTC.

This clonotype has a count of ten or more. The chain is built from TRBV5-5 and TRBJ1-1, with 8 bases identical to TRBD1. The CDR3 contains 14 residues. V was clipped by 5 bases and J by 4 bases; unmatched bases: 7. Germline CDR1 is SGHKS and CDR2 is YYEKEE (reference sequence). CDR3 in DNA: TGTGCCAGCAGTTTCGACAGGGGTGGCACTGAAGCTTTCTTT. It encodes CASSFDRGGTEAFF.

This clonotype was seen many times. The chain joins TRBV29-1 to TRBJ2-5; D is unresolved. The CDR3 loop spans 11 amino acids. Germline-derived CDR1 and CDR2 are SQVTM and ANQGSEA. Trimming removed 6 bases from V and 5 bases from J, with 10 bases in between. As DNA, the CDR3 is TGCAGCGTGGGTGTAGGGGAGACCCAGTACTTC. Residues: CSVGVGETQYF.

This chain uses TRBV3-1 with TRBJ1-2; D not resolved. The CDR3 has 14 amino acids. CDR1 is LGHDT, CDR2 YNNKEL, per germline (reference sequence). Trimming pared 4 bases from V and 7 bases from J, leaving 16 bases between. The CDR3 bases are TGTGCCAGCAGCCTCAACACCAGGACTACTGGCTACACCTTC. Protein: CASSLNTRTTGYTF.

This clonotype occurred a few times. The chain joins TRBV5-6 to TRBJ2-1, with D perhaps matching TRBD2 (5 bases). CDR1 is SGHDT, CDR2 YYEEEE, per germline. The CDR3 totals 17 residues. The V end lost 3 bases, the J end lost 1 base, and 17 bases lay between the germline ends. CDR3 sequence reads: CASSSGSRGISYNEQFF. In DNA, the CDR3 is TGTGCCAGCAGCTCTGGGAGCCGGGGAATATCCTACAATGAGCAGTTCTTC. Based on the CDR3 plus reference TRBV5-6 and TRBJ2-1, the full variable domain is DAGVTQSPTHLIKTRGQQVTLRCSPKSGHDTVSWYQQALGQGPQFIFQYYEEEERQRGNFPDRFSGHQFPNYSSELNVNALLLGDSALYLCASSSGSRGISYNEQFFGPGTRLTVL.

This clonotype occurred a few times. The rearrangement links TRBV29-1 to TRBJ1-2; the match to TRBD1 covers 7 bases. CDR3 length: 15 residues. Per germline, CDR1 SQVTM and CDR2 ANQGSEA. V lost 0 bases, J lost 5 bases, and 9 bases stayed unmatched. This CDR3 reads CSVEDPDPQGYGYTF. For the CDR3, the DNA is TGCAGCGTTGAAGATCCCGATCCACAGGGGTATGGCTACACCTTC. The complete variable domain, with remaining parts taken from reference TRBV29-1 and TRBJ1-2, reads SAVISQKPSRDICQRGTSLTIQCQVDSQVTMMFWYRQQPGQSLTLIATANQGSEATYESGFVIDKFPISRPNLTFSTLTVSNMSPEDSSIYLCSVEDPDPQGYGYTFGSGTRLTVV.

This clonotype was seen many times. The rearrangement uses TRBV6-1 and TRBJ1-2; D is undetermined. The CDR3 sequence is 11 residues long. Deletions cut 8 bases from V and 1 base from J, with 5 bases between. In germline, CDR1 is MNHNS, CDR2 SASEGT. CDR3 sequence (DNA): TGTGCCAGCGGGCTTAACTATGGCTACACCTTC. Translating gives CASGLNYGYTF.

Worth noting for this clonotype: This could be a read error, since a much larger clone is one nucleotide away. V and J are TRBV7-6 and TRBJ2-3; D is uncertain. The CDR3 consists of 12 residues. Germline V gene lookup returns CDR1 SGHVS and CDR2 FNYEAQ. Trimming stripped 1 base from V and 6 bases from J, with 5 bases between. The CDR3 sequence: CASSLDMDTQYF. The CDR3 nucleotides read TGTGCCAGCAGCTTAGATATGGATACGCAGTATTTT.

The rearrangement links TRBV7-2 to TRBJ2-3; D ambiguous. The germline V gene has CDR1 SGHTA and CDR2 FQGNSA. The CDR3 extends over 14 amino acids. V was clipped by 2 bases and J by 10 bases, with 16 bases between them. In nucleotides, the CDR3 is TGTGCCAGCAGCTTATTGCCTGGGATGAGTTCGCAGTATTTT. Translated: CASSLLPGMSSQYF. The entire variable domain, with the rest obtained from reference TRBV7-2 and TRBJ2-3, is as follows: GAGVSQSPSNKVTEKGKDVELRCDPISGHTALYWYRQSLGQGLEFLIYFQGNSAPDKSGLPSDRFSAERTGGSVSTLTIQRTQQEDSAVYLCASSLLPGMSSQYFGPGTRLTVL.

In its sample, this clonotype was seen a few times. V gene TRBV5-1 combines with J gene TRBJ2-1; D may match TRBD1 or TRBD2 (5 bases each). Germline-derived CDR1 and CDR2 are SGHRS and YFSETQ. The CDR3 contains 15 residues. The germline V and J ends were trimmed by 1 base and 2 bases, with 10 bases remaining between them. In nucleotides, the CDR3 is TGCGCCAGCAGCTTGTTGAGGGGAGCCTACAATGAGCAGTTCTTC. Protein sequence: CASSLLRGAYNEQFF.

As for this clonotype: The junction differs from germline at one of its ends, possibly a read error. The chain links TRBV12-3 or TRBV12-4 to TRBJ1-6, with D maybe TRBD1 (6 bases). The CDR3 has 15 amino acids. This chain's CDR3 is CASSQDRSPDSPPHF. The CDR3 DNA follows: TGTGCCAGCAGTCAAGACAGGAGCCCAGATTCACCCCCCCACTTT.

This clonotype was detected many times. The genes are TRBV5-8 and TRBJ2-3; 7 bases are shared with TRBD2. The germline CDR1 and CDR2 sequences are SGHTS and YDEGEE. This CDR3 contains 13 residues. J lost 3 bases, V lost 7 bases, and 5 bases had no gene match. This CDR3 reads CASFQRGTDTQYF. CDR3 nucleotides: TGTGCCAGCTTCCAGCGGGGAACAGATACGCAGTATTTT.

The count of this clonotype is one. The chain joins TRBV7-9 to TRBJ1-1, with no clear D. The CDR3 is made up of 15 amino acids. CDR1 and CDR2 (germline): SEHNR, FQNEAQ (reference sequence). Trimming cost V 1 base and J 7 bases, with 16 bases left between them. The CDR3 bases are TGTGCCAGCAGCTTAGACGATGGCTTTCTCGTTGAAGCTTTCTTT. Its translation: CASSLDDGFLVEAFF.

This chain joins TRBV7-9 and TRBJ2-1; weak D call: TRBD1 (5 bases). This CDR3 is built from 14 residues. CDR1 SEHNR and CDR2 FQNEAQ come from the germline V gene (reference sequence). V was trimmed by 4 bases and J by 6 bases, leaving 13 bases between them. The CDR3 region is CASSYPRVGNEQFF. CDR3 sequence (DNA): TGTGCCAGCAGCTACCCCAGGGTCGGCAATGAGCAGTTCTTC.

About this clonotype: The CDR3 end shows no conserved phenylalanine or tryptophan, and so a read error is likely. This rearrangement joins TRBV2 to TRBJ2-3, with a tentative D call TRBD1 (6 bases). In germline, CDR1 is SNHLY, CDR2 FYNNEI. The CDR3 consists of 13 residues. Trimming pared 6 bases from V and 5 bases from J, leaving 12 bases between. CDR3 sequence (DNA): TGTGCCAGCAGCGGCCTACAGGGAGATACGCAGTATCTT. Translating it yields CASSGLQGDTQYL.

This clonotype came up a few times. The DNA of the CDR3 is TGCAGTGCTAGGTGGGCTAATTCACCCCTCCACTTT. Protein product: CSARWANSPLHF. The rearrangement uses TRBV20-1 and TRBJ1-6, with D unclear. The CDR3 length is 12 residues. Trimming left V 3 bases short and J 6 bases short, with 6 bases between. In germline, CDR1 is DFQATT, CDR2 SNEGSKA (reference sequence).

This clonotype was seen a few times. V is TRBV20-1 and J is TRBJ2-7; 7 bases match TRBD2. Germline V gene sequence: CDR1 DFQATT, CDR2 SNEGSKA (reference sequence). The V gene end was trimmed by 3 bases and the J gene end by 5 bases; junction bases not matched to a gene: 13. CDR3 length: 15 residues. The CDR3: CSASQAGVVDDEQYF. The DNA of the CDR3 is TGCAGTGCTAGTCAGGCGGGGGTGGTGGACGACGAGCAGTACTTC.

V usage is TRBV2 and J usage is TRBJ1-4, with D uncertain. The V end was cut by 7 bases, the J end by 0 bases, with 12 bases between. This CDR3 spans 15 amino acids. The germline gives CDR1 SNHLY, CDR2 FYNNEI. The CDR3 here is CASTRSGATNEKLFF. As DNA, the CDR3 is TGTGCCAGCACCAGATCTGGGGCAACTAATGAAAAACTGTTTTTT.

This clonotype was observed a handful of times. The rearrangement uses TRBV6-6 and TRBJ2-5; 7 nucleotides match TRBD1. Germline CDR1 MNHNY, CDR2 SVGAGI (reference sequence). The CDR3 is made up of 13 amino acids. V dropped 3 bases and J dropped 7; count of bases not matched to a gene: 5. This CDR3 is CASSYDRARTQYF. The CDR3 coding sequence is TGTGCCAGCAGTTATGACAGGGCGAGGACCCAGTACTTC.

This chain links TRBV21-1 with TRBJ1-2; no DNA check was done on the table's D call, TRBD1. TRBV21-1 is flagged as a pseudogene. The CDR3 runs to 17 residues. CDR3 sequence: CASSASGTGGAGYGYTF. For the CDR3, the DNA is TGTGCCAGCAGCGCTTCCGGGACAGGGGGCGCCGGCTATGGCTACACCTTC.

The genes are TRBV6-5 and TRBJ1-1; maybe TRBD1 (6 bases). Deletions cut 10 bases from V and 5 bases from J, with 14 bases between. Germline values: CDR1 MNHEY, CDR2 SVGAGI. This CDR3 contains 12 residues. CDR3 residues: CATGGHRTEAFF. The CDR3 region has the DNA TGTGCCACTGGGGGGCATAGGACTGAAGCTTTCTTT.

This clonotype has more than one count but fewer than ten. The rearrangement links TRBV20-1 to TRBJ1-2, with 7 bases matching TRBD1. This CDR3 has 13 residues. Germline lookup yields CDR1 DFQATT and CDR2 SNEGSKA (reference sequence). The V gene end was trimmed by 6 bases and the J gene end by 3 bases; junction bases not matched to a gene: 7. The CDR3 nucleotides read TGCAGTGCCCAGGGGGGGAAGGACTATGGCTACACCTTC. Encoded protein: CSAQGGKDYGYTF.

The CDR3 sequence is CATSDSRSGGAYNEQFF. The DNA of the CDR3 is TGTGCCACCAGTGATTCTCGGAGCGGGGGGGCCTACAATGAGCAGTTCTTC. This rearrangement joins TRBV24-1 to TRBJ2-1; 10 bases match TRBD2. The CDR3 is 17 residues long. V shed 2 bases and J 2 bases; nucleotides not matched to a gene: 5. In germline, CDR1 is KGHDR, CDR2 SFDVKD.